Listed below are T cell receptor beta chains from one sample, sequenced in a study of vaccination and CD4 T cells after COVID-19. Each CDR3 protein gets one entry after TCRdb re-called the PCR reads with MiXCR. This table holds 20,000 to 25,000 distinct CDR3 sequences, around two fifths found once. The antigens of these receptors remain unknown. The specimen comprised CD4+ T cells from blood, cultured in vitro, sampled about 7 months after SARS-CoV-2 vaccination. The receptors were gathered from a human donor who had recovered from COVID-19. Each CDR3 is given with its conserved first and last residue. The order of the fields is D gene, clone size, J gene, CDR3 length, V gene, CDR3 protein, CDR3 DNA. D genes are given only for firm matches. A row's size may be missing; if present it is once, few, many or a size class.

D: NA; size: NA; J: TRBJ2-7; length: 14; V: TRBV7-9; CDR3: CASSLGRHSYEQYF; DNA: TGTGCCAGCAGCTTAGGGCGTCACTCCTACGAGCAGTACTTC
D: NA; size: NA; J: TRBJ1-1; length: 15; V: TRBV24-1; CDR3: CATRSRGAGSTEAFF; DNA: TGTGCCACCCGAAGTCGGGGGGCGGGATCCACTGAAGCTTTCTTT
D: NA; size: few; J: TRBJ2-4; length: 16; V: TRBV4-1; CDR3: CASSQDTGTGFYIQYF; DNA: TGCGCCAGCAGCCAAGATACGGGCACAGGGTTTTACATTCAGTACTTC
D: TRBD2; size: NA; J: TRBJ2-5; length: 15; V: TRBV5-1; CDR3: CASSPGLAGRETQYF; DNA: TGCGCCAGCAGCCCGGGCTTAGCGGGGCGAGAGACCCAGTACTTC
D: NA; size: NA; J: TRBJ2-1; length: 13; V: TRBV20-1; CDR3: CSAGGLADNEQFF; DNA: TGCAGTGCTGGGGGGCTAGCGGACAATGAGCAGTTCTTC
D: TRBD1; size: NA; J: TRBJ2-7; length: 17; V: TRBV28; CDR3: CASSSLPGQGAFYEQYF; DNA: TGTGCCAGCAGTTCTCTGCCGGGACAGGGGGCGTTCTACGAGCAGTACTTC
D: TRBD1; size: NA; J: TRBJ2-7; length: 14; V: TRBV12-3/TRBV12-4; CDR3: CASSLDRVSYEQYF; DNA: TGTGCCAGCAGTTTGGACAGGGTCAGCTACGAGCAGTACTTC
D: NA; size: few; J: TRBJ1-1; length: 16; V: TRBV7-9; CDR3: CASSLGPGTWSTEAFF; DNA: TGTGCCAGCAGCTTAGGTCCCGGGACATGGAGCACTGAAGCTTTCTTT
D: TRBD1; size: few; J: TRBJ2-7; length: 15; V: TRBV20-1; CDR3: CSASTGTGNSYEQYF; DNA: TGCAGTGCGTCCACCGGGACAGGAAACTCCTACGAGCAGTACTTC
D: TRBD1; size: NA; J: TRBJ1-5; length: 16; V: TRBV28; CDR3: CASSPSGTGRIQPQHF; DNA: TGTGCCAGCAGTCCAAGCGGGACAGGGCGAATTCAGCCCCAGCATTTT
D: NA; size: NA; J: TRBJ1-2; length: 15; V: TRBV19; CDR3: CASSIERGSNYGYTF; DNA: TGTGCCAGTAGTATAGAGCGGGGAAGCAACTATGGCTACACCTTC
D: NA; size: few; J: TRBJ1-3; length: 12; V: TRBV20-1; CDR3: CSAQSDSNTIYF; DNA: TGCAGTGCTCAGTCGGACAGCAACACCATATATTTT
D: NA; size: NA; J: TRBJ1-2; length: 15; V: TRBV7-9; CDR3: CASSLDQASRSGYTF; DNA: TGTGCCAGCAGCTTAGATCAGGCCTCGCGCAGTGGCTACACCTTC
D: TRBD1; size: NA; J: TRBJ1-2; length: 13; V: TRBV28; CDR3: CASSRQGRNGYTF; DNA: TGTGCCAGCAGTCGACAGGGAAGGAATGGCTACACCTTC
D: TRBD2; size: few; J: TRBJ2-7; length: 13; V: TRBV7-8; CDR3: CASSPAGGHEQYF; DNA: TGTGCCAGCAGCCCAGCGGGAGGACACGAGCAGTACTTC
D: NA; size: NA; J: TRBJ2-6; length: 18; V: TRBV20-1; CDR3: CSASETAWINSGANVLTF; DNA: TGCAGTGCTAGCGAAACCGCATGGATCAACTCTGGGGCCAACGTCCTGACTTTC
D: TRBD1; size: few; J: TRBJ2-3; length: 13; V: TRBV20-1; CDR3: CSPTGPGADTQYF; DNA: TGCAGTCCGACAGGGCCAGGGGCAGATACGCAGTATTTT
D: NA; size: NA; J: TRBJ2-3; length: 13; V: TRBV20-1; CDR3: CSVGLPLTDTQYF; DNA: TGCAGTGTTGGTCTTCCCCTCACAGATACGCAGTATTTT
D: NA; size: once; J: TRBJ2-7; length: 14; V: TRBV6-2/TRBV6-3; CDR3: CASRDRRGAYEQYF; DNA: TGTGCCAGCAGGGATCGGAGGGGGGCCTACGAGCAGTACTTC
D: TRBD2; size: NA; J: TRBJ2-1; length: 16; V: TRBV10-3; CDR3: CAISEATASGSNEQFF; DNA: TGTGCCATCAGTGAGGCCACGGCTAGCGGGAGTAATGAGCAGTTCTTC
D: TRBD1; size: few; J: TRBJ1-5; length: 14; V: TRBV19; CDR3: CASSAPGGDQPQHF; DNA: TGTGCCAGTAGTGCTCCAGGGGGCGATCAGCCCCAGCATTTT
D: TRBD1; size: once; J: TRBJ2-1; length: 16; V: TRBV19; CDR3: CASSNRGLVFANEQFF; DNA: TGTGCCAGTAGTAACAGGGGGCTTGTTTTTGCCAATGAGCAGTTCTTC
D: TRBD2; size: NA; J: TRBJ2-7; length: 14; V: TRBV28; CDR3: CASSTTAGDGGQYF; DNA: TGTGCCAGCAGCACCACAGCGGGAGACGGCGGGCAGTACTTC
D: NA; size: NA; J: TRBJ1-5; length: 17; V: TRBV19; CDR3: CASSNHRPIGGNQPQHF; DNA: TGTGCCAGTAGTAACCACCGCCCCATTGGGGGGAATCAGCCCCAGCATTTT
D: TRBD2; size: NA; J: TRBJ2-5; length: 13; V: TRBV5-4; CDR3: CASRSSGSETQYF; DNA: TGTGCCAGCAGGAGTAGCGGGAGTGAGACCCAGTACTTC
D: TRBD1; size: few; J: TRBJ1-2; length: 15; V: TRBV6-1; CDR3: CASSGTGGVKIGYTF; DNA: TGTGCCAGCAGTGGGACAGGGGGTGTCAAGATTGGCTACACCTTC
D: TRBD2; size: NA; J: TRBJ2-7; length: 14; V: TRBV27; CDR3: CASSKTSLSYEQYF; DNA: TGTGCCAGCAGTAAGACTAGCCTCTCCTACGAGCAGTACTTC
D: NA; size: NA; J: TRBJ1-5; length: 13; V: TRBV6-1; CDR3: CASSENRNQPQHF; DNA: TGTGCCAGCAGTGAAAACAGGAATCAGCCCCAGCATTTT
D: NA; size: few; J: TRBJ1-6; length: 15; V: TRBV7-3; CDR3: CASSLESSYNSPLHF; DNA: TGTGCCAGCAGCTTAGAGAGCTCCTATAATTCACCCCTCCACTTT
D: NA; size: few; J: TRBJ2-5; length: 11; V: TRBV20-1; CDR3: CSATLQETQYF; DNA: TGCAGTGCTACTCTACAAGAGACCCAGTACTTC
D: NA; size: once; J: TRBJ1-5; length: 15; V: TRBV27; CDR3: CASSLIGGDGQPQHF; DNA: TGTGCCAGCAGTCTTATCGGAGGGGACGGTCAGCCCCAGCATTTT
D: NA; size: NA; J: TRBJ2-5; length: 12; V: TRBV20-1; CDR3: CSASRQQETQYF; DNA: TGCAGTGCTAGTCGGCAACAAGAGACCCAGTACTTC
D: TRBD1; size: NA; J: TRBJ2-7; length: 13; V: TRBV20-1; CDR3: CSAIGQDPYEQYF; DNA: TGCAGTGCTATCGGACAGGACCCCTACGAGCAGTACTTC
D: TRBD1; size: few; J: TRBJ2-5; length: 15; V: TRBV6-1; CDR3: CASSRDRTLQETQYF; DNA: TGTGCCAGCAGCCGGGACAGGACCCTCCAAGAGACCCAGTACTTC
D: NA; size: NA; J: TRBJ1-2; length: 13; V: TRBV28; CDR3: CASSWSDLYGYTF; DNA: TGTGCCAGCAGTTGGTCCGATTTATATGGCTACACCTTC
D: NA; size: NA; J: TRBJ2-5; length: 13; V: TRBV20-1; CDR3: CSAHGLVGETQYF; DNA: TGCAGTGCCCACGGCCTGGTCGGGGAGACCCAGTACTTC
D: TRBD1; size: NA; J: TRBJ2-7; length: 15; V: TRBV28; CDR3: CASSSSGTGSYEQYF; DNA: TGTGCCAGCAGCTCATCCGGGACAGGGTCCTACGAGCAGTACTTC
D: NA; size: NA; J: TRBJ1-5; length: 15; V: TRBV6-5; CDR3: CASSWTAYSNQPQHF; DNA: TGTGCCAGCAGTTGGACAGCGTATAGCAATCAGCCCCAGCATTTT
D: TRBD2; size: NA; J: TRBJ2-5; length: 14; V: TRBV27; CDR3: CASTPSGSMETQYF; DNA: TGTGCCAGCACCCCTAGCGGGAGCATGGAGACCCAGTACTTC
D: TRBD2; size: NA; J: TRBJ2-3; length: 17; V: TRBV25-1; CDR3: CASSGWTSGRAGNTQYF; DNA: TGTGCCAGCAGTGGTTGGACTAGCGGGAGGGCCGGTAATACGCAGTATTTT
D: NA; size: NA; J: TRBJ2-7; length: 14; V: TRBV11-1; CDR3: CASSLAAADYEQYF; DNA: TGTGCCAGCAGCTTAGCGGCGGCCGACTACGAGCAGTACTTC
D: TRBD2; size: few; J: TRBJ2-5; length: 14; V: TRBV24-1; CDR3: CATSDPRGEETQYF; DNA: TGTGCCACCAGTGATCCCCGGGGGGAAGAGACCCAGTACTTC
D: TRBD2; size: NA; J: TRBJ2-7; length: 16; V: TRBV27; CDR3: CASSLDSSGQTYEQYF; DNA: TGTGCCAGCAGTTTGGATTCTAGCGGTCAGACCTACGAGCAGTACTTC
D: NA; size: NA; J: TRBJ2-5; length: 14; V: TRBV20-1; CDR3: CSATRQIGMETQYF; DNA: TGCAGTGCTACCAGGCAGATCGGGATGGAGACCCAGTACTTC